What follows describes a single TCR beta chain. V shed 4 bases and J shed 8 bases, with 20 bases lying between them. This CDR3 comprises 15 residues. Germline-derived CDR1 and CDR2 are SNHLY and FYNNEI. The data were obtained in a study of identical twins. TCRdb reanalysed the 5' RACE reads using MiXCR and keeps one entry per CDR3 protein. There are about 900,000 distinct CDR3 sequences in the sample; 9% to 15% occur only once, and about 1.5% lies in the top ten. The sample also formed part of further work on yellow fever vaccine responses in identical twins.

The chain carries TRBV2 and TRBJ1-2; no definite D call. The sequence came from a woman in her late teens or twenties in good health. Sequencing was done on a sample of PBMCs. CDR3 sequence: CASSGSQTDLWGYTF. For the CDR3, the DNA is TGTGCCAGCAGTGGGTCCCAGACCGACTTGTGGGGCTACACCTTC.